This is a list of T cell receptor beta chains from one sample in a study of PD-1 blockade in classical Hodgkin lymphoma. Repertoires were generated with immunoSEQ multiplex PCR, while TCRdb's copy carries only in-frame clones and drops some. The sample consists of approximately 27,000 clones, approximately 90% of them appearing once. Sequences were derived from peripheral blood mononuclear cells (PBMCs), sampled at baseline. All receptors derive from a human donor with classical Hodgkin lymphoma. Each CDR3 is given with its conserved first and last residue. The D gene is left open where the match is weak.

TRBJ2-1 | TRBD2 | TRBV5-1 | CASSYLSGGANEQFF
TRBJ1-1 | NA | TRBV7-6 | CASSDRDGNTEAFF
TRBJ2-5 | TRBD2 | TRBV5-6 | CASSQGLAGLGETQYF
TRBJ2-1 | NA | TRBV25-1 | CASSQGISYNEQFF
TRBJ2-7 | NA | TRBV7-8 | CASSLEAGGEEQYF
TRBJ1-2 | TRBD1 | TRBV6-8 | CASRPGTVNYGYTF
TRBJ1-3 | NA | TRBV6-1 | CASAAGTSGNTIYF
TRBJ2-5 | NA | TRBV7-8 | CASSLVSGVETQYF
TRBJ1-6 | TRBD1 | TRBV30 | CAWSGGQGVNSPLHF
TRBJ2-5 | NA | TRBV7-8 | CASSLSAGGGETQYF
TRBJ1-1 | NA | TRBV5-1 | CASSPMDSLNTEAFF
TRBJ2-3 | NA | TRBV5-8 | CASSIVRDTQYF
TRBJ2-3 | TRBD2 | TRBV7-9 | CASSFGGGGSADTQYF
TRBJ2-2 | NA | TRBV19 | CASSRQKNTGELFF
TRBJ1-2 | TRBD1 | TRBV5-4 | CASSTGGVFTF
TRBJ2-5 | TRBD1 | TRBV6-1 | CASSQLGQQETQYF
NA | TRBD2 | TRBV10-1 | CASSYPEGGAYEQYF